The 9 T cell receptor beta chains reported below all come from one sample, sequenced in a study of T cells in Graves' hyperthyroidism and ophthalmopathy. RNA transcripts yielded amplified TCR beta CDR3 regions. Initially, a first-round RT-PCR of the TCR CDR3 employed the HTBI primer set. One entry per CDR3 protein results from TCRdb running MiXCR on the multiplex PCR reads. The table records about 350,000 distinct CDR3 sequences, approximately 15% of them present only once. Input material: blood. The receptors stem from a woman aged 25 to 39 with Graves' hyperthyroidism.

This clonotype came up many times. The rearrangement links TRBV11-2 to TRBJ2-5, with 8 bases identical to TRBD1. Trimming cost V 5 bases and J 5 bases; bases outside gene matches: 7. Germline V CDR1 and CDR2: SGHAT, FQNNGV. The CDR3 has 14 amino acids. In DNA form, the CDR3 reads TGTGCCAGCAGCGCAGGGGGCGCACGGGAGACCCAGTACTTC. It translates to CASSAGGARETQYF. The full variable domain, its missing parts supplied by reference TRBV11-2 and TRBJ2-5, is EAGVAQSPRYKIIEKRQSVAFWCNPISGHATLYWYQQILGQGPKLLIQFQNNGVVDDSQLPKDRFSAERLKGVDSTLKIQPAKLEDSAVYLCASSAGGARETQYFGPGTRLLVL.

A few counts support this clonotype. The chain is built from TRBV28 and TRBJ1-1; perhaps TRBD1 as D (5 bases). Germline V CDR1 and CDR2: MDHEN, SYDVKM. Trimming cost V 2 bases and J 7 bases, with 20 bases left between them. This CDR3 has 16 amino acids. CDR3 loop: CASSLGGVGGRREAFF. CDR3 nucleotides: TGTGCCAGCAGTTTAGGCGGTGTGGGGGGTCGGCGTGAAGCTTTCTTT.

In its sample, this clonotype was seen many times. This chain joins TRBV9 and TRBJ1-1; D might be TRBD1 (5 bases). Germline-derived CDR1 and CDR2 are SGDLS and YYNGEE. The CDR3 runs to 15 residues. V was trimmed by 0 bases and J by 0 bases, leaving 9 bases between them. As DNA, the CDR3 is TGTGCCAGCAGCGTAGGGGGGGGACTGAACACTGAAGCTTTCTTT. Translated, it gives CASSVGGGLNTEAFF.

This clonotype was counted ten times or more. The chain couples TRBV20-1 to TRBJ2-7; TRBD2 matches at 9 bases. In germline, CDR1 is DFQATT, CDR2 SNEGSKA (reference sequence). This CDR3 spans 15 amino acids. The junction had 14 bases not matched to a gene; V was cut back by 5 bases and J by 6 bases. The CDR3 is CSAAAGLAGISEQYF. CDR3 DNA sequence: TGCAGTGCTGCTGCGGGTCTAGCGGGAATTAGCGAGCAGTACTTC.

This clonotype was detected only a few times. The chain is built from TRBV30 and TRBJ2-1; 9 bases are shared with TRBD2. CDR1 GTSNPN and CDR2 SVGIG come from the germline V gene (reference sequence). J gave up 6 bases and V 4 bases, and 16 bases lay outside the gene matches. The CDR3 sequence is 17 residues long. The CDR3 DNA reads TGTGCCTGGAACACCGCGGGGGGGGGATACTACGGCAATGAGCAGTTCTTC. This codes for CAWNTAGGGYYGNEQFF.

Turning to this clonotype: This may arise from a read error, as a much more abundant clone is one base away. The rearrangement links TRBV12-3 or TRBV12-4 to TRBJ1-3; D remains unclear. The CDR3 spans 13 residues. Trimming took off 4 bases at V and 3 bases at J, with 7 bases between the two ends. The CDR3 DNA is TGTGCCAGCAGTTCCGGGTTTGGAAACACCATATATTTT. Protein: CASSSGFGNTIYF.

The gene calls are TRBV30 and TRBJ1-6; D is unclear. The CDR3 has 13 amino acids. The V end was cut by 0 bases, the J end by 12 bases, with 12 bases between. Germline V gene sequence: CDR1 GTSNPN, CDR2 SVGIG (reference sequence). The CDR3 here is CAWSVRGGLPLHF. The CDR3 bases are TGTGCCTGGAGTGTCCGGGGTGGTTTACCCCTCCACTTT.

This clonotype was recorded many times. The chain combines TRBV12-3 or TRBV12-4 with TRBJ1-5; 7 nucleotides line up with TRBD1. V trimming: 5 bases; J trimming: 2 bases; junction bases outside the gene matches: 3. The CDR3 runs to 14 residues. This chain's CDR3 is CASSRDSGNQPQHF. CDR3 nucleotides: TGTGCCAGCAGTCGGGACAGCGGCAATCAGCCCCAGCATTTT.

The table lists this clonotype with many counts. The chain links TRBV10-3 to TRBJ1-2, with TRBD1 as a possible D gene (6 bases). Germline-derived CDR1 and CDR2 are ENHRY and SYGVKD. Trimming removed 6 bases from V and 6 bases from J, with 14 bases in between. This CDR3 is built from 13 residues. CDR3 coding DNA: TGTGCCATCAGCGGCCGGGGGCAGGATGGCTACACCTTC. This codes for CAISGRGQDGYTF.